These 30 T cell receptor beta chains were all obtained from the same sample, sequenced in a study of OX40 agonist ivuxolimab in advanced cancers. TCRdb's table, derived via immunoSEQ multiplex PCR, lists solely in-frame clones and lacks some. Altogether 75,000 to 95,000 clones are present, roughly 86% being singletons, with the ten largest covering just over 2.5%. Sequenced here: CD4+ or CD8+ T cells sorted from blood, sampled in a trial of the OX40 agonist ivuxolimab. These receptor sequences come from an adult with an advanced solid tumor such as melanoma, head and neck, liver or kidney cancer.

V gene TRBV11-2 combines with J gene TRBJ2-7; maybe TRBD1 (6 bases). The CDR3 is made up of 15 amino acids. Trimming removed 3 bases from V and 2 bases from J, with 14 bases in between. Per germline, CDR1 SGHAT and CDR2 FQNNGV. The CDR3 DNA is TGTGCCAGCAGCTTGATACAGGGTCATACCTACGAGCAGTACTTC. Amino acids: CASSLIQGHTYEQYF.

This chain connects TRBV2 to TRBJ2-7, with 8 bases identical to TRBD1. Germline CDR1 SNHLY, CDR2 FYNNEI. The V and J ends lost 6 bases and 3 bases, in that order; junction bases with no gene match: 7. The CDR3 sequence is 14 residues long. The CDR3 nucleotides are TGTGCCAGCAGAGGGTCAGGGGGCGTCTACGAGCAGTACTTC. Translating it yields CASRGSGGVYEQYF.

The genes are TRBV11-2 and TRBJ1-2; D ambiguous. This CDR3 is 17 amino acids long. Per the germline V gene, CDR1 is SGHAT and CDR2 is FQNNGV. Deletions cut 1 base from V and 8 bases from J, with 23 bases between. The CDR3 reads CASSLGLFRTRGGGYTF. In DNA, the CDR3 is TGTGCCAGCAGCTTAGGGCTCTTTAGGACCAGAGGCGGGGGCTACACCTTC.

This rearrangement joins TRBV5-1 to TRBJ2-2, with 9 bases identical to TRBD2. Trimming removed 6 bases from V and 2 bases from J; junction bases left unmatched: 14. From germline, CDR1 is SGHRS and CDR2 YFSETQ. The CDR3 is 18 amino acids. CDR3 in DNA: TGCGCCAGCACGAAGGGGATACTAGCGGGCCTTAACACCGGGGAGCTGTTTTTT. Translated: CASTKGILAGLNTGELFF.

The chain combines TRBV27 with TRBJ1-5; D gene uncertain. The CDR3 is 15 amino acids. The germline V gene has CDR1 MNHEY and CDR2 SMNVEV (reference sequence). The germline V and J ends were trimmed by 0 bases and 7 bases, with 13 bases remaining between them. This CDR3 reads CASSLSAAWAQPQHF. Here the CDR3 DNA reads TGTGCCAGCAGTTTATCGGCCGCCTGGGCCCAGCCCCAGCATTTT.

This clone showed up just a few times. The chain links TRBV7-9 to TRBJ2-3; TRBD2 matches at 8 bases. The germline V gene encodes CDR1 SEHNR and CDR2 FQNEAQ (reference sequence). The CDR3 is 16 amino acids. V dropped 1 base and J dropped 4; count of bases not matched to a gene: 7. The CDR3 loop is CASSLGLAGWADTQYF. CDR3 nucleotide sequence: TGTGCCAGCAGCTTAGGATTAGCGGGGTGGGCAGATACGCAGTATTTT.

This chain links TRBV7-3 with TRBJ2-2, with D uncertain. The germline V gene has CDR1 SGHTA and CDR2 FQGTGA. V dropped 5 bases and J dropped 5 bases, with 9 bases sitting between them. This CDR3 is 13 amino acids long. The CDR3 DNA follows: TGTGCCAGCAGCCCTGGGTTAACCGGGGAGCTGTTTTTT. Amino acid sequence: CASSPGLTGELFF.

This clone has more than one count but fewer than ten. The rearrangement joins TRBV19 to TRBJ1-2; D unclear. Germline loops: CDR1 LNHDA, CDR2 SQIVND (reference sequence). CDR3 length equals 16 residues. The germline V and J ends were trimmed by 3 bases and 3 bases, with 17 bases remaining between them. The CDR3 is CASSISWRQDDYGYTF. The CDR3 region has the DNA TGTGCCAGTAGTATCTCGTGGAGGCAGGATGACTATGGCTACACCTTC.

This chain connects TRBV19 to TRBJ2-3, with D perhaps matching TRBD1 or TRBD2 (5 bases each). This CDR3 region has 13 residues. Germline CDR1 LNHDA, CDR2 SQIVND (reference sequence). V was shortened by 7 bases and J by 2 bases, with 10 bases between the two germline ends. CDR3: CASKGPNTDTQYF. CDR3 in DNA: TGTGCCAGTAAGGGACCCAACACAGATACGCAGTATTTT.

The gene calls are TRBV7-2 and TRBJ1-2, with a weak D call TRBD1 (5 bases). The CDR3 spans 12 residues. V lost 1 base to trimming and J lost 8 bases, with 8 bases between them. CDR1 and CDR2 (germline): SGHTA, FQGNSA. The CDR3 sequence is CASSLEGVGYTF. The CDR3 nucleotides are TGTGCCAGCAGCTTAGAAGGGGTAGGCTACACCTTC.

The rearrangement joins TRBV29-1 to TRBJ1-6, with D unresolved. The CDR3 runs 13 residues. From germline, CDR1 is SQVTM and CDR2 ANQGSEA. V shed 4 bases and J shed 0 bases, with 4 bases lying between them. CDR3 sequence (DNA): TGCAGCGTTGGAAGCTCCTATAATTCACCCCTCCACTTT. It translates to CSVGSSYNSPLHF.

The chain employs TRBV7-2 and TRBJ2-1; D remains ambiguous. The V end lost 1 base, the J end lost 1 base, and 5 bases lay between the germline ends. This CDR3 comprises 14 residues. The V gene's germline CDR1 is SGHTA and CDR2 FQGNSA. The CDR3 loop is CASSLGRSYNEQFF. CDR3 DNA: TGTGCCAGCAGCTTAGGCCGTTCCTACAATGAGCAGTTCTTC.

This chain uses TRBV11-2 with TRBJ1-2, with 7 positions matching TRBD1. Losses at the gene ends were 6 bases for V and 4 bases for J; bases not matched to a gene: 8. CDR1 is SGHAT, CDR2 FQNNGV, per germline. The CDR3 consists of 14 residues. The CDR3 DNA follows: TGTGCCAGCAGTAGAGGACAGGTCCTCTATGGCTACACCTTC. Translating gives CASSRGQVLYGYTF.

CDR3 DNA sequence: TGTGCCAGTAGTACGGGGCCCCAGAACACTGAAGCTTTCTTT. It encodes CASSTGPQNTEAFF. The chain uses TRBV19 and TRBJ1-1; possible D gene TRBD1, 5 bases. V was shortened by 4 bases and J by 1 base, with 10 bases between the two germline ends. The CDR3 length is 14 residues. Germline V gives CDR1 LNHDA, CDR2 SQIVND (reference sequence).

The chain joins TRBV5-1 to TRBJ1-6; TRBD1 matches 7 bases. J gave up 0 bases and V 5 bases, and 11 bases lay outside the gene matches. The CDR3 consists of 18 residues. Germline CDR1 is SGHRS and CDR2 is YFSETQ. The CDR3 nucleotides read TGCGCCAGCAGATTTGGGACAGATGAAAGCTCCTATAATTCACCCCTCCACTTT. Its protein is CASRFGTDESSYNSPLHF.

The chain carries TRBV11-1 and TRBJ2-2; D is ambiguous. V gave up 1 base and J gave up 4 bases, with 7 bases separating them. Germline V gene data show CDR1 as SGHAT and CDR2 as FQDESV (reference sequence). This CDR3 region has 14 residues. This chain's CDR3 is CASSLVTGTGELFF. DNA for the CDR3: TGTGCCAGCAGCTTAGTCACTGGCACCGGGGAGCTGTTTTTT. The full variable domain, in which reference TRBV11-1 and TRBJ2-2 provide the parts outside the CDR3, is EAEVAQSPRYKITEKSQAVAFWCDPISGHATLYWYRQILGQGPELLVQFQDESVVDDSQLPKDRFSAERLKGVDSTLKIQPAELGDSAMYLCASSLVTGTGELFFGEGSRLTVL.

This chain uses TRBV5-1 with TRBJ1-4, with 8 bases aligning to TRBD1. The CDR3 covers 16 residues. J lost 3 bases, V lost 0 bases, and 4 bases had no gene match. CDR1 is SGHRS and CDR2 is YFSETQ in the germline V gene. The CDR3 coding sequence is TGCGCCAGCAGCTTGGCTGGACAGGGTCCTAATGAAAAACTGTTTTTT. Encoded protein: CASSLAGQGPNEKLFF.

The chain couples TRBV5-4 to TRBJ2-7; D unresolved. Trimming left V 2 bases short and J 2 bases short, with 17 bases between. Germline lookup yields CDR1 SGHNT and CDR2 YYREEE (reference sequence). The CDR3 has 16 amino acids. The CDR3 spells CASSLGSTRLPYEQYF. DNA for the CDR3: TGTGCCAGCAGCTTAGGGTCCACTCGTCTCCCCTACGAGCAGTACTTC.

This chain joins TRBV10-3 and TRBJ1-4, with D maybe TRBD1 (5 bases). Trimming took off 4 bases at V and 0 bases at J, with 15 bases between the two ends. The CDR3 has 17 residues. Germline V CDR1 and CDR2: ENHRY, SYGVKD. CDR3 coding DNA: TGTGCCATCAGTGGTGGTTGGCAGGGAGCAACTAATGAAAAACTGTTTTTT. Amino acids: CAISGGWQGATNEKLFF.

The chain joins TRBV14 to TRBJ1-3; D perhaps matches TRBD1 (5 bases). Germline loops: CDR1 SGHDN, CDR2 FVKESK. Trimming pared 1 base from V and 4 bases from J, leaving 14 bases between. This CDR3 is built from 16 residues. CDR3: CASSQGLRQSGNTIYF. As DNA, the CDR3 is TGTGCCAGCAGCCAAGGTTTACGACAGTCAGGAAACACCATATATTTT. Combining the CDR3 with reference TRBV14 and TRBJ1-3 gives the whole variable domain EAGVTQFPSHSVIEKGQTVTLRCDPISGHDNLYWYRRVMGKEIKFLLHFVKESKQDESGMPNNRFLAERTGGTYSTLKVQPAELEDSGVYFCASSQGLRQSGNTIYFGEGSWLTVV.

This chain links TRBV18 with TRBJ2-6, with 7 bases aligning to TRBD2. This CDR3 contains 18 residues. V was pared by 2 bases and J by 2 bases, with 9 bases of the junction left unmatched. CDR1 is KGHSH, CDR2 LQKENI, per germline. The CDR3 DNA reads as TGTGCCAGCTCACCATCAATGGGAGGGGCTGCTGGGGCCAACGTCCTGACTTTC. It specifies CASSPSMGGAAGANVLTF.

The chain couples TRBV7-2 to TRBJ2-3; D remains unclear. The CDR3 totals 14 residues. CDR1 SGHTA and CDR2 FQGNSA come from the germline V gene. Trimming cost V 1 base and J 5 bases, with 10 bases left between them. CDR3 coding DNA: TGTGCCAGCAGCTTAGTTGGGCCCCGAGATACGCAGTATTTT. Translating it yields CASSLVGPRDTQYF.

V usage is TRBV7-2 and J usage is TRBJ2-5; D is possibly TRBD2 (6 bases). V was clipped by 5 bases and J by 5 bases, with 12 bases between them. This CDR3 has 13 amino acids. Germline loops: CDR1 SGHTA, CDR2 FQGNSA. The CDR3 region is CASSKGRGETQYF. As DNA, the CDR3 is TGTGCCAGCAGCAAGGGACGGGGGGAGACCCAGTACTTC.

V is TRBV7-2 and J is TRBJ2-7; a possible D gene is TRBD2 (7 bases). CDR1 SGHTA and CDR2 FQGNSA come from the germline V gene. The V and J ends lost 3 bases and 2 bases respectively, with 14 bases between them. There are 15 residues in the CDR3. This chain's CDR3 is CASSFTGGSPYEQYF. DNA for the CDR3: TGTGCCAGCAGCTTTACGGGGGGCTCCCCCTACGAGCAGTACTTC.

V gene TRBV6-5 combines with J gene TRBJ1-6; D ambiguous. Trimming took 5 bases from V and 8 from J, leaving 16 bases between them. Germline V gives CDR1 MNHEY, CDR2 SVGAGI. The CDR3 covers 15 residues. The CDR3 DNA is TGTGCCAGCAGTCTCGGATCTCCCGGCGATTCACCCCTCCACTTT. Translation gives CASSLGSPGDSPLHF.

V and J are TRBV11-2 and TRBJ1-3; unclear D gene. This CDR3 has 13 residues. Germline CDR1 SGHAT, CDR2 FQNNGV. The V and J ends lost 2 bases and 4 bases respectively, with 6 bases between them. CDR3 sequence reads: CASSLIGGNTIYF. CDR3 nucleotide sequence: TGTGCCAGCAGCTTAATCGGGGGAAACACCATATATTTT.

The gene calls are TRBV19 and TRBJ2-1; 8 positions agree with TRBD1. Germline trimming cut 1 base from V and 1 base from J; bases unmatched to any gene: 3. This CDR3 region has 16 residues. CDR1 and CDR2 (germline): LNHDA, SQIVND (reference sequence). The CDR3 is CASSIAWTGSYNEQFF. CDR3 in DNA: TGTGCCAGTAGTATAGCTTGGACAGGGTCCTACAATGAGCAGTTCTTC.

This clone was detected only a few times. The chain uses TRBV25-1 and TRBJ1-1; D not resolved. Trimming stripped 2 bases from V and 4 bases from J, with 5 bases between. Germline V gene data show CDR1 as MGHDK and CDR2 as SYGVNS. The CDR3 length is 12 residues. CDR3 protein: CASSEQGTEAFF. As DNA, the CDR3 is TGTGCCAGCAGTGAACAAGGCACTGAAGCTTTCTTT.

This chain connects TRBV5-4 to TRBJ2-5; TRBD1 might be the D (6 bases). Trimming shortened V by 5 bases and J by 1 base, and 12 bases separated the two germline ends. The germline V gene encodes CDR1 SGHNT and CDR2 YYREEE (reference sequence). This CDR3 comprises 14 residues. CDR3 residues: CASRWGRTQETQYF. CDR3 DNA sequence: TGTGCCAGCAGGTGGGGGCGCACCCAAGAGACCCAGTACTTC.

This chain uses TRBV11-2 with TRBJ2-7; D unclear. From germline, CDR1 is SGHAT and CDR2 FQNNGV. V lost 5 bases, J lost 0 bases, and 14 bases lay in between. CDR3 length: 15 amino acids. CDR3 DNA: TGTGCCAGCAGCCTAAACGGCTACTACTCCTACGAGCAGTACTTC. This translates into CASSLNGYYSYEQYF.